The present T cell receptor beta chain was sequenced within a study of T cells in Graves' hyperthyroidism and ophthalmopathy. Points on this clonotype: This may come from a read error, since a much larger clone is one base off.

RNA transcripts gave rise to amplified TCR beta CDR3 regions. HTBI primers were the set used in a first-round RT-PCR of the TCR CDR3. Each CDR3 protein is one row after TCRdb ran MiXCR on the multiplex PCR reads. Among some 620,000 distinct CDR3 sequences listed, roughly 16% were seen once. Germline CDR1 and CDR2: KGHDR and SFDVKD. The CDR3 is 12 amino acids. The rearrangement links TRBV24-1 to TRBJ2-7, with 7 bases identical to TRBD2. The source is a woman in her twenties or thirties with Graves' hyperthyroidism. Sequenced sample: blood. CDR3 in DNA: TGTGTCACGGCCGGGACTAACTACGAGCAGTACTTC. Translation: CVTAGTNYEQYF.